This entry lists 4 T cell receptor beta chains sequenced from one sample in a study of shared clonotypes between healthy human individuals. Sequencing was performed with immunoSEQ multiplex PCR; in TCRdb, only in-frame clones are kept and a portion is missing. This repertoire shows about 870,000 clones, 80% to 95% found once; its top ten account for 24%. The naive CD8 population came from CD45RO-negative cells selected for CCR7, without terminally differentiated effector memory CD45RA+ cells. Sample: naive CD8+ T cells sorted from blood. Every receptor here comes from a man aged 25-40 years in good health.

This chain connects TRBV4-3 to TRBJ2-7; 10 bases fit TRBD2. The CDR3 length is 16 residues. Germline-derived CDR1 and CDR2 are LGHNA and YSLEER. Trimming removed 0 bases from V and 3 bases from J; junction bases left unmatched: 5. CDR3 sequence (DNA): TGCGCCAGCAGCCAAGATGGGACTAGCGAATTCTACGAGCAGTACTTC. Residues: CASSQDGTSEFYEQYF.

The CDR3 region is CASSHWEQGVPEAFF. CDR3 DNA sequence: TGTGCCAGCAGCCATTGGGAACAGGGGGTACCTGAAGCTTTCTTT. The chain combines TRBV14 with TRBJ1-1; 8 bases map to TRBD1. There are 15 residues in the CDR3. V dropped 3 bases and J dropped 6; count of bases not matched to a gene: 9. The V gene's germline CDR1 is SGHDN and CDR2 FVKESK.

The CDR3 reads CASSLVANVDTQYF. The CDR3 coding sequence is TGTGCCAGCAGCTTAGTTGCGAATGTAGATACGCAGTATTTT. The chain uses TRBV11-2 and TRBJ2-3; no clear D. V was pared by 1 base and J by 5 bases, with 10 bases between. Germline values: CDR1 SGHAT, CDR2 FQNNGV. The CDR3 runs 14 residues. Combining the CDR3 with reference TRBV11-2 and TRBJ2-3 gives the whole variable domain EAGVAQSPRYKIIEKRQSVAFWCNPISGHATLYWYQQILGQGPKLLIQFQNNGVVDDSQLPKDRFSAERLKGVDSTLKIQPAKLEDSAVYLCASSLVANVDTQYFGPGTRLTVL.

This clone was recorded only once. The chain is built from TRBV19 and TRBJ2-1; D remains ambiguous. This CDR3 contains 16 residues. Trimming pared 2 bases from V and 3 bases from J, leaving 14 bases between. Germline lookup yields CDR1 LNHDA and CDR2 SQIVND (reference sequence). The CDR3 reads CASSIILSGGYNEQFF. The CDR3, as DNA: TGTGCCAGTAGTATAATATTGAGTGGCGGCTACAATGAGCAGTTCTTC.